A selection of T cell receptor beta chains follows, all from one sample in a study of glioma-infiltrating T cells after dendritic cell vaccination. Measured with immunoSEQ multiplex PCR; TCRdb has only the in-frame clones, and not every one. The sample has 50,000 to 65,000 clones, approximately 81% seen once. The sample here was blood, taken after dendritic cell vaccination. The receptors originated from a human donor with glioblastoma. CDR3s include the opening cysteine and the closing phenylalanine or tryptophan. D genes are given only for firm matches. Part of the rows lack a size; the others show once, few, many or a class for expanded clones.

>TRBJ2-6|TRBV5-1|.|TRBD1
TGCGCCAGCAGCTTGGGACAGGGACGCTCTGGGGCCAACGTCCTGACTTTC
CASSLGQGRSGANVLTF
>TRBJ1-5|TRBV18|.|.
TGTGCCAGCTCACCGAAGGAAGACAGGAATCAGCCCCAGCATTTT
CASSPKEDRNQPQHF
>TRBJ2-5|TRBV19|.|TRBD1
TGTGCCAGTAACAGGGGCGCCCAAGAGACCCAGTACTTC
CASNRGAQETQYF
>TRBJ2-3|TRBV4-3|once|.
TGCGCCAGCAGCCAAGGAGCCATCAGCAGGGCAGATACGCAGTATTTT
CASSQGAISRADTQYF
>TRBJ2-5|TRBV5-1|.|TRBD2
TGCGCCAGCAGCTTGGGTCAAGCGGGGGGAGGAGAGACCCAGTACTTC
CASSLGQAGGGETQYF
>TRBJ2-7|TRBV9|.|.
TGTGCCAGCAGCCCCTGTCGACAGGTTAGGGGGTCCTCCTACGAGCAGTACTTC
CASSPCRQVRGSSYEQYF
>TRBJ2-3|TRBV7-7|.|.
TGTGCTAGTGGGGCGGGGAGTGCAGATACGCAGTATTTT
CASGAGSADTQYF
>TRBJ2-3|TRBV25-1|once|.
TGTGCCAGCAGTCTGCAGACAGATACGCAGTATTTT
CASSLQTDTQYF
>TRBJ1-2|TRBV5-6|.|.
TGTGCCAGCAGCTCGGTGAAACAGGGATACGGCTACACCTTC
CASSSVKQGYGYTF
>TRBJ2-5|TRBV10-3|few|.
TGTGCCATCAGTGATCTCGCAGAACAAGAGACCCAGTACTTC
CAISDLAEQETQYF
>TRBJ2-7|TRBV5-1|.|TRBD2
TGCGCCAGCAGCTCCCATCGAACGACTAGCGGGGGGCTCAACGAGCAGTACTTC
CASSSHRTTSGGLNEQYF
>TRBJ1-6|TRBV6-5|.|.
TGTGCCAGCAGTTACGGTAGAAATTCACCCCTCCACTTT
CASSYGRNSPLHF
>TRBJ1-3|TRBV25-1|.|.
TGTGCCAGCAGTGAGGGCCGGGAGGGGAACACCATATATTTT
CASSEGREGNTIYF
>TRBJ1-2|TRBV7-2|many|TRBD1
TGTGCCAGCAGCAAGGGGCCGGACAGGGGACATGGCTACACCTTC
CASSKGPDRGHGYTF
>TRBJ2-7|TRBV6-1|.|.
TGTGCCACAGAGCGGTTGAGGGAGCAGTACTTC
CATERLREQYF
>TRBJ2-2|TRBV27|.|.
TGTGCCAGCAGTTTATTGGCAGGGGAAAACACCGGGGAGCTGTTTTTT
CASSLLAGENTGELFF
>TRBJ1-2|TRBV6-5|.|.
TGTGCCATTCCGGGGGTGTACTATGGCTACACCTTC
CAIPGVYYGYTF
>TRBJ1-6|TRBV6-5|.|.
TGTGCCAGCAGTCCGACAGTGTCGCCCCTCCACTTT
CASSPTVSPLHF
>TRBJ2-2|TRBV7-3|once|.
TGTGCCAGCAGCTTAGAGGGGGGGTCTGGCGGGGAGCTGTTTTTT
CASSLEGGSGGELFF
>TRBJ1-1|TRBV9|once|TRBD1
TGTGCCAGCAGCCCGACAGGGACGAACACTGAAGCTTTCTTT
CASSPTGTNTEAFF
>TRBJ2-1|TRBV19|once|TRBD2
TGTGCCAGTAGTATCGCCACAGGACTAGTAAATAATGAGCAGTTCTTC
CASSIATGLVNNEQFF
>TRBJ2-2|TRBV9|.|TRBD1
TGTGCCAGCAGCGCCGGACAGGTCCTCACCGGGGAGCTGTTTTTT
CASSAGQVLTGELFF
>TRBJ2-1|TRBV29-1|.|TRBD2
TGCAGCGTTCTAGCGGGGGGGAGCAATGAGCAGTTCTTC
CSVLAGGSNEQFF
>TRBJ2-1|TRBV2|.|TRBD2
TGTGCCAGCAGTGTAGGGACTAGGGGGGTCAATGAGCAGTTCTTC
CASSVGTRGVNEQFF
>TRBJ2-5|TRBV11-1|.|TRBD1
TGTGCCAGCAGCTTGAGAGGGCGAGGGGGCAAAGAGACCCAGTACTTC
CASSLRGRGGKETQYF
>TRBJ2-1|TRBV13|.|.
TGTGCCAGCAGCTTACTCGCTCAGGGATTGGGGCACAATGAGCAGTTCTTC
CASSLLAQGLGHNEQFF
>TRBJ2-7|TRBV14|.|TRBD1
TGTGCCAGCAGCCAAATCCGGGACAGGGGTGGCTACGAGCAGTACTTC
CASSQIRDRGGYEQYF
>TRBJ2-5|TRBV5-6|once|TRBD1
TGTGCCAGCATCACGACAGGGGGACAAGAGACCCAGTACTTC
CASITTGGQETQYF
>TRBJ1-6|TRBV9|once|TRBD1
TGTGCCAGCAGCGTGGGACAGGGGAGGCCCCTCCACTTT
CASSVGQGRPLHF
>TRBJ2-7|TRBV27|.|TRBD2
TGTGCCAGCAGTTTACGGACTAGCGGGGTCGAGCAGTACTTC
CASSLRTSGVEQYF
>TRBJ2-5|TRBV28|.|TRBD2
TGTGCCAGCAGGTCACCAACTAGCGGGGGACAAGAGACCCAGTACTTC
CASRSPTSGGQETQYF
>TRBJ1-1|TRBV19|.|TRBD1
TGTGCCAGTAGTACCGGACAGGGTTATACTGAAGCTTTCTTT
CASSTGQGYTEAFF
>TRBJ1-5|TRBV18|.|TRBD1
TGTGCCAGCTCGCTCCAACAGGGGGCTGGCAATCAGCCCCAGCATTTT
CASSLQQGAGNQPQHF
>TRBJ2-1|TRBV5-6|.|TRBD1
TGTGCCAGCAGCGGAGACGGGACAGGGGGAAATGAGCAGTTCTTC
CASSGDGTGGNEQFF